The 18 T cell receptor beta chains below come from one sample, sequenced in a study of identical twins. One entry per CDR3 protein results from TCRdb running MiXCR on the 5' RACE reads. The data contain 500,000 to 600,000 distinct CDR3 sequences, around 20% of them singletons. These same data were also listed under a study on T cells expressing NK-cell markers.

Source material: CD4+ T cells sorted from blood. All receptors derive from a woman aged 18-29 years in good health.

This clonotype was picked up a small number of times. The chain combines TRBV6-5 with TRBJ2-5; TRBD2 might be the D (6 bases). CDR1 is MNHEY, CDR2 SVGAGI, per germline. CDR3 size: 16 residues. V was pared by 0 bases and J by 5 bases, with 16 bases between. The CDR3 bases are TGTGCCAGCAGTTACTCGATCGGAGGGTTGGGGGAGACCCAGTACTTC. Translated, it gives CASSYSIGGLGETQYF.

V usage is TRBV2 and J usage is TRBJ2-3; D unclear. Between the trimmed V and J ends, which lost 6 bases and 6 bases, there was a span of 10 bases. Per the germline V gene, CDR1 is SNHLY and CDR2 is FYNNEI. The CDR3 runs to 12 residues. The CDR3: CASSAFGDTQYF. The CDR3 bases are TGTGCCAGCAGCGCTTTTGGGGATACGCAGTATTTT.

Many counts were recorded for this clonotype. The rearrangement uses TRBV5-1 and TRBJ2-1; D tentatively fits TRBD1 or TRBD2 (6 bases each). The germline gives CDR1 SGHRS, CDR2 YFSETQ. Trimming pared 2 bases from V and 10 bases from J, leaving 13 bases between. This CDR3 spans 13 amino acids. Written as DNA, the CDR3 is TGCGCCAGCAGCTTTCCCGGGGGCAAGGAGCAGTTCTTC. Translated: CASSFPGGKEQFF.

This clonotype was counted at least ten times. The chain combines TRBV29-1 with TRBJ2-3; 9 positions match TRBD2. Losses at the gene ends were 4 bases for V and 4 bases for J; bases not matched to a gene: 6. Germline V gene sequence: CDR1 SQVTM, CDR2 ANQGSEA. CDR3 length: 14 amino acids. CDR3 in DNA: TGCAGCGTTGTTGCCAGACTAGCGGCAGATACGCAGTATTTT. This gives the protein CSVVARLAADTQYF.

The rearrangement links TRBV30 to TRBJ2-7; 9 nucleotides match TRBD1. Germline V gene data show CDR1 as GTSNPN and CDR2 as SVGIG (reference sequence). The V gene end was trimmed by 4 bases and the J gene end by 5 bases; junction bases not matched to a gene: 6. This CDR3 comprises 13 residues. The CDR3 DNA reads TGTGCCTGGAACACGGGACAGGGAAACGAGCAGTACTTC. Its translation: CAWNTGQGNEQYF.

The V and J genes are TRBV9 and TRBJ2-1, with 8 bases that match TRBD2. CDR3 length: 17 residues. The V and J ends lost 3 bases and 2 bases, in that order; junction bases with no gene match: 10. CDR1 and CDR2 from the germline V gene are SGDLS and YYNGEE. This CDR3 reads CASSARASGLAYNEQFF. The DNA of the CDR3 is TGTGCCAGCAGCGCGAGAGCCTCGGGACTAGCCTACAATGAGCAGTTCTTC.

The chain has TRBV7-8 and TRBJ2-5; possible D gene TRBD2, 7 bases. The CDR3 consists of 15 residues. Trimming took 3 bases from V and 2 from J, leaving 13 bases between them. Germline CDR1 is SGHVS and CDR2 is FQNEAQ. The CDR3: CASSLGGGRQETQYF. DNA for the CDR3: TGTGCCAGCAGCTTGGGCGGGGGCCGACAAGAGACCCAGTACTTC.

The CDR3 nucleotides read TGCAGTGCAAGGGCGGGAGGCGCCTACGAGCAGTACTTC. It translates to CSARAGGAYEQYF. The chain links TRBV20-1 to TRBJ2-7; 8 bases are shared with TRBD2. The V gene end was trimmed by 6 bases and the J gene end by 2 bases; junction bases not matched to a gene: 6. Germline V gene sequence: CDR1 DFQATT, CDR2 SNEGSKA (reference sequence). The CDR3 runs to 13 residues.

This chain links TRBV5-8 with TRBJ1-1; D ambiguous. Germline assignment: CDR1 SGHTS and CDR2 YDEGEE. Trimming took off 4 bases at V and 7 bases at J, with 8 bases between the two ends. The CDR3 loop spans 11 amino acids. The CDR3 reads CASSPFNEAFF. CDR3 DNA sequence: TGTGCCAGCAGCCCGTTCAATGAAGCTTTCTTT.

The chain is built from TRBV29-1 and TRBJ2-7; D unresolved. In germline, CDR1 is SQVTM, CDR2 ANQGSEA. This CDR3 has 11 residues. V gave up 4 bases and J gave up 4 bases, with 8 bases separating them. The CDR3, as DNA: TGCAGCGTTGGACTCACTTACGAGCAGTACTTC. Translated: CSVGLTYEQYF.

The chain joins TRBV7-3 to TRBJ2-2, with TRBD1 matching over 10 bases. This CDR3 is 14 amino acids long. V shed 6 bases and J 8 bases; nucleotides not matched to a gene: 6. The germline CDR1 and CDR2 sequences are SGHTA and FQGTGA. This chain's CDR3 is CASRDDRGPGELFF. The CDR3 DNA sequence: TGTGCCAGCAGAGACGACAGGGGGCCTGGGGAGCTGTTTTTT.

This clonotype showed up just a few times. The chain recombines TRBV5-1 with TRBJ2-3, with a possible D match to TRBD1 (5 bases). This CDR3 contains 13 residues. V lost 0 bases and J lost 8, with 10 bases in between. CDR1 and CDR2 from the germline V gene are SGHRS and YFSETQ. CDR3 protein: CASSLEQGSTQYF. CDR3 nucleotides: TGCGCCAGCAGCTTGGAGCAGGGCAGTACGCAGTATTTT.

This clonotype was found many times. The chain combines TRBV12-3 or TRBV12-4 with TRBJ2-7, with D possibly being TRBD1 or TRBD2 (5 bases each). This CDR3 contains 14 residues. Trimming stripped 1 base from V and 4 bases from J, with 11 bases between. The CDR3 DNA reads as TGTGCCAGCAGTTTAGGAGGGGATCTATACGAGCAGTACTTC. It encodes CASSLGGDLYEQYF.

In its sample, this clonotype was seen a few times. The chain combines TRBV12-3 or TRBV12-4 with TRBJ2-7; D may be TRBD1 or TRBD2 (5 bases each). V was shortened by 5 bases and J by 2 bases, with 13 bases between the two germline ends. There are 14 residues in the CDR3. CDR3 protein: CASSVSMGAYEQYF. The CDR3 nucleotides read TGTGCCAGCAGTGTTTCTATGGGGGCCTACGAGCAGTACTTC.

This sequence joins TRBV12-3 or TRBV12-4 and TRBJ2-3; D remains unclear. The V end was cut by 5 bases, the J end by 2 bases, with 14 bases between. The CDR3 sequence is 15 residues long. CDR3 residues: CASSPQVRNTDTQYF. In DNA, the CDR3 is TGTGCCAGCAGTCCCCAGGTACGGAACACAGATACGCAGTATTTT.

This clonotype came up many times. The chain employs TRBV12-3 or TRBV12-4 and TRBJ2-1, with 8 nucleotides matching TRBD2. V lost 8 bases, J lost 2 bases, and 5 bases stayed unmatched. The CDR3 totals 14 residues. The CDR3 spells CASCRLATYNEQFF. The CDR3 nucleotides are TGTGCCAGCTGCCGACTAGCGACCTACAATGAGCAGTTCTTC.

There are a few counts of this clonotype. This sequence joins TRBV10-3 and TRBJ2-3; D might be TRBD1 (7 bases). Germline V gene data show CDR1 as ENHRY and CDR2 as SYGVKD. V lost 7 bases, J lost 6 bases, and 17 bases lay in between. There are 14 residues in the CDR3. CDR3 amino acids: CAITGGGPGDTQYF. The DNA of the CDR3 is TGTGCCATCACCGGAGGGGGCCCAGGGGATACGCAGTATTTT.

This clonotype was found a few times. This sequence joins TRBV9 and TRBJ1-1; tentative D call: TRBD1 (6 bases). This CDR3 contains 14 residues. CDR1 is SGDLS and CDR2 is YYNGEE in the germline V gene. V shed 4 bases and J shed 2 bases, with 12 bases lying between them. CDR3 nucleotide sequence: TGTGCCAGCAGCTCGGGGGCCTTCAACACTGAAGCTTTCTTT. The encoded protein is CASSSGAFNTEAFF.